One and the same sample provided the 9 T cell receptor beta chains below, sequenced in a study of control samples from healthy donors and cancer patients (dated by TCRdb to about 2020). The protocol used for the library was the immunoSEQ multiplex PCR assay. What TCRdb holds here is the immuneACCESS table cut down to in-frame rearrangements. Part of the clones is not present; checked against another copy, under half of the missing clones reflect an unresolved V gene, and the others are unexplained. The sample table contains some 150,000 clones; only one count was recorded for around 86% of them. 4.9% of the sample is held by the ten biggest clonotypes. Sequencing was performed on blood. The receptors were sampled from a man aged 25 to 40 in good health.

The CDR3 nucleotides read TGCAGCGTTGATGCTCCCGGGGAGGGGCGAGATTTGGGTTCCACAGATACGCAGTATTTT. Translating it yields CSVDAPGEGRDLGSTDTQYF. The chain recombines TRBV29-1 with TRBJ2-3; 7 bases are a match to TRBD2. J was trimmed by 2 bases and V by 3 bases; bases with no gene match: 23. Germline CDR1 and CDR2: SQVTM and ANQGSEA. The CDR3 consists of 20 residues.

The chain carries TRBV4-1 and TRBJ1-1, with D maybe TRBD1 (5 bases). The CDR3 is made up of 15 amino acids. V was pared by 8 bases and J by 11 bases, with 27 bases between. Looked up from germline, CDR1 is MGHRA and CDR2 is YSYEKL. DNA of the CDR3: TGCGCCAGCGCCTCCCTTGCCAGGGCCGAAAGCTGGGCTTTCTTT. Protein sequence: CASASLARAESWAFF.

This chain connects TRBV4-1 to TRBJ2-7; D unclear. The V gene lost 0 bases and the J gene lost 1 base, with 7 bases spanning the gap. Germline V gives CDR1 MGHRA, CDR2 YSYEKL. The CDR3 consists of 14 residues. CDR3 nucleotides: TGCGCCAGCAGCCAAGATACAGCTTCCTACGAGCAGTACTTC. Residues: CASSQDTASYEQYF.

This chain links TRBV3-1 (or the pseudogene TRBV3-2) with TRBJ1-1; D not certain. Germline CDR1 LGHDT, CDR2 YNNKEL (reference sequence). CDR3 size: 15 residues. V lost 6 bases to trimming and J lost 0 bases, with 14 bases between them. CDR3 nucleotides: TGTGCCAGCAGTCTCTCCGGAGTTCTGAACACTGAAGCTTTCTTT. Protein sequence: CASSLSGVLNTEAFF.

This clone has a single count. This chain connects TRBV9 to TRBJ1-3; perhaps TRBD1 as D (6 bases). This CDR3 contains 16 residues. Trimming stripped 3 bases from V and 0 bases from J, with 13 bases between. CDR1 is SGDLS and CDR2 is YYNGEE in the germline V gene. For the CDR3, the DNA is TGTGCCAGCAGCGGACGCAGGGGACTCTCTGGAAACACCATATATTTT. Translation gives CASSGRRGLSGNTIYF. Together with reference TRBV9 and TRBJ1-3, the CDR3 gives the full variable domain: DSGVTQTPKHLITATGQRVTLRCSPRSGDLSVYWYQQSLDQGLQFLIQYYNGEERAKGNILERFSAQQFPDLHSELNLSSLELGDSALYFCASSGRRGLSGNTIYFGEGSWLTVV.

The gene calls are TRBV9 and TRBJ2-3; 15 nucleotides agree with TRBD2. The V segment lost 4 bases and the J segment 9 bases; nucleotides outside the gene matches: 9. This CDR3 contains 16 residues. Germline V gene data show CDR1 as SGDLS and CDR2 as YYNGEE. CDR3 region: CASSPGLAGGLGTQYF. CDR3 nucleotide sequence: TGTGCCAGCAGCCCCGGACTAGCGGGGGGGCTAGGGACGCAGTATTTT.

This clone showed up just once. The chain has TRBV18 and TRBJ1-3; tentatively, D is TRBD1 (6 bases). Deletions cut 3 bases from V and 0 bases from J, with 18 bases between. This CDR3 has 18 residues. The V gene's germline CDR1 is KGHSH and CDR2 LQKENI. CDR3 sequence (DNA): TGTGCCAGCTCACCCTCCTCAGGAGGGACAAGCTCTGGAAACACCATATATTTT. Protein product: CASSPSSGGTSSGNTIYF.

The chain couples TRBV27 to TRBJ1-5; a possible D gene is TRBD1 (5 bases). The CDR3 totals 14 residues. The germline V gene has CDR1 MNHEY and CDR2 SMNVEV (reference sequence). Trimming removed 5 bases from V and 5 bases from J, with 13 bases in between. CDR3 in amino acids: CASSRDGGDQPQHF. CDR3 DNA: TGTGCCAGCAGTAGGGACGGTGGCGATCAGCCCCAGCATTTT.

The chain uses TRBV6-4 and TRBJ2-1; TRBD2 aligns across 8 bases. CDR1 MRHNA and CDR2 SNTAGT come from the germline V gene. This CDR3 region has 12 residues. CDR3 amino acids: CPQREWYNEQFF. The CDR3 DNA reads as TGTCCACAGCGGGAGTGGTACAATGAGCAGTTCTTC.